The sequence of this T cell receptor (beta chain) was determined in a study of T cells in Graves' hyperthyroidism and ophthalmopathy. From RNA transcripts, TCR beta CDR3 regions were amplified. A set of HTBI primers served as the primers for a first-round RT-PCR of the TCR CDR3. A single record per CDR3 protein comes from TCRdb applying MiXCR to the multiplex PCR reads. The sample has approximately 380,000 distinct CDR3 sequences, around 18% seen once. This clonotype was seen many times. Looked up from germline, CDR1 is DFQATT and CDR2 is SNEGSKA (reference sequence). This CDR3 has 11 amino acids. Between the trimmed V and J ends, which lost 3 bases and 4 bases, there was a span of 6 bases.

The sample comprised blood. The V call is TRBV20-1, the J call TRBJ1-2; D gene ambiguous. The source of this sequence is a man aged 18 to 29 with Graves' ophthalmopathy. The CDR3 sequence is CSASPGYGYTF. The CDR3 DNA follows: TGCAGTGCTAGTCCGGGCTATGGCTACACCTTC.